This T cell receptor (beta chain) was sequenced during a study of blood T cell repertoires in COVID-19. Per the study methods: Amplification of reference gene primers provided the estimated nucleated cell counts. Assay: immunoSEQ multiplex PCR; the TCRdb copy retains only in-frame clones and omits some. The DNA gave D and trimming, while V, J and clone size come from that table. This sample carries around 81,000 clones, 80% of them seen once, and the ten largest clones take over 9.5%. The germline V gene encodes CDR1 SEHNR and CDR2 FQNEAQ (reference sequence). Trimming pared 5 bases from V and 2 bases from J, leaving 17 bases between. CDR3 length: 16 amino acids.

This sequence joins TRBV7-9 and TRBJ2-3; D remains unclear. The material sequenced was peripheral blood. The receptor was derived from a human donor in a cohort sampled during active COVID-19. The CDR3 is CASSLYFGASTDTQYF. The CDR3 nucleotides read TGTGCCAGCAGCCTTTATTTTGGAGCTTCCACAGATACGCAGTATTTT.